Described below is a single T cell receptor (beta chain) sequence and its context. Its antigen is as yet unknown. V was shortened by 7 bases and J by 0 bases, with 10 bases between the two germline ends. Germline CDR1 reads SNHLY; CDR2 reads FYNNEI. CDR3 length equals 14 residues. The sample belongs to a study of T cell responses to AZD1222 COVID-19 vaccine. The overall study: Pooled in the analysis were second doses at about 4 or about 12 weeks. The study, taken as a whole, reports: An increase in Spike-specific TCR breadth and depth was observed after two AZD1222 doses. Spike was spanned by vaccine-associated CD4 TCRs, which were dominant at 160-218 and 743-854.

Sequenced by immunoSEQ multiplex PCR; TCRdb stores in-frame clones only, minus some. The repertoire holds more than 140,000 clones, with around 89% as singletons. This receptor was taken from an adult in good health. The chain uses TRBV2 and TRBJ1-3, with D unresolved. The sample was peripheral blood, taken on day 0 of AZD1222 vaccination. CDR3 bases: TGTGCCAGCAAGGTCGGAAGCTCTGGAAACACCATATATTTT. It specifies CASKVGSSGNTIYF. The whole variable domain, remainder taken from reference TRBV2 and TRBJ1-3, is EPEVTQTPSHQVTQMGQEVILRCVPISNHLYFYWYRQILGQKVEFLVSFYNNEISEKSEIFDDQFSVERPDGSNFTLKIRSTKLEDSAMYFCASKVGSSGNTIYFGEGSWLTVV.